These T cell receptor beta chains were read from a single sample in a study of Graves' ophthalmopathy and Graves' hyperthyroidism. MiXCR was run by TCRdb on the multiplex PCR reads, yielding one entry per CDR3 protein. The data show 740,000 or so distinct CDR3 sequences, 35% to 50% seen once. Sequences were obtained from peripheral blood. Receptor source: an adult man with Graves' ophthalmopathy. CDR3s include the opening cysteine and the closing phenylalanine or tryptophan. D genes are given only for firm matches. Where a row states a size, it is once, few, many or the class of an expanded clone; other rows omit it.

CDR3nt	CDR3aa	v_gene	abundance	j_gene	d_gene
TGTGCCAGCAGTTACGGGACAGGGGGCAACTATGGCTACACCTTC	CASSYGTGGNYGYTF	TRBV6-5	NA	TRBJ1-2	TRBD1
TGTGCCAGCAGCCAACGTCGTGGGTCCATTTTTTCACCCCTCCACTTT	CASSQRRGSIFSPLHF	TRBV2	NA	TRBJ1-6	NA
TGTGCCAGCAGACCGTCAGGGGCGGATACTACCTACGAGCAGTACTTC	CASRPSGADTTYEQYF	TRBV6-5	NA	TRBJ2-7	NA
TGCAGCTTGGCCCGAGCGGGGGAGACCCAGTACTTC	CSLARAGETQYF	TRBV29-1	NA	TRBJ2-5	TRBD2
TGCAGCAGTCTTGCTAGCAATCAGCCCCAGCATTTT	CSSLASNQPQHF	TRBV29-1	NA	TRBJ1-5	NA
TGTGCCAGCAGTGGACAGGGATCTGAAAAACTGTTTTTT	CASSGQGSEKLFF	TRBV12-3/TRBV12-4	NA	TRBJ1-4	TRBD1
TGTGCCAGCATACTGCGCGGGGGGGAAGTATCTGGGGCCAACGTCCTGACTTTC	CASILRGGEVSGANVLTF	TRBV25-1	NA	TRBJ2-6	TRBD2
TGTGCCAGTAGTATACAGGGGGCAACGAACACCGGGGAGCTGTTTTTT	CASSIQGATNTGELFF	TRBV19	NA	TRBJ2-2	TRBD1
TGCGCCAGCAGTGTTACCGGGGAGGGCGCTGAAGCTTTCTTT	CASSVTGEGAEAFF	TRBV10-1	many	TRBJ1-1	NA
TGTGCCAGCAGCTTAAGAGGACCCTCGGAGCAGTACTTC	CASSLRGPSEQYF	TRBV7-9	NA	TRBJ2-7	NA
TGTGCCAGCAAAATCGGAGAGGGGGGAAACACCATATATTTT	CASKIGEGGNTIYF	TRBV2	many	TRBJ1-3	NA
TGTGCTAGCAGCGTCGCACAGGGTTTTGAACAGCCCCAGCATTTT	CASSVAQGFEQPQHF	TRBV7-7	NA	TRBJ1-5	NA
TGCAGCGCCCTGGCCTCGTCGGAGACCCAGTACTTC	CSALASSETQYF	TRBV29-1	many	TRBJ2-5	NA
TGTGCCATCAGAGGGACAGGGGTGAATAATTCACCCCTCCACTTT	CAIRGTGVNNSPLHF	TRBV10-3	many	TRBJ1-6	TRBD1
TGTGCCAGCAGCCCTGGGGGGGGCGGGCCCACTGAAGCTTTCTTT	CASSPGGGGPTEAFF	TRBV4-1	few	TRBJ1-1	NA
TGTGCCAGTACGGGACTAGCGGGAGGCACCGGGGAGCTGTTTTTT	CASTGLAGGTGELFF	TRBV19	NA	TRBJ2-2	TRBD2
TGTGCCACCAGTGATTTTGGCATTACCGGGGAGCTGTTTTTT	CATSDFGITGELFF	TRBV24-1	NA	TRBJ2-2	NA
TGTGCCAGCAGCTCCGGGACAGCATGGGACTTC	CASSSGTAWDF	TRBV7-9	NA	TRBJ2-7	TRBD1
TGTGCCAGCAGTCATGTCCCGGGTCCTCCCTACGAGCAGTACTTC	CASSHVPGPPYEQYF	TRBV7-9	many	TRBJ2-7	NA
TGTGCCAGCAGCCAAGAAAGGAGGACTAAAGCTTTCTTT	CASSQERRTKAFF	TRBV7-9	few	TRBJ1-1	NA
TGTGCCAGCAGGAGACAGGGGGTCGACGAGCAGTACTTC	CASRRQGVDEQYF	TRBV12-3/TRBV12-4	NA	TRBJ2-7	TRBD1
TGTGCCAGCAGCTTAGGGGCCATATACATTAACACTGAAGCTTTCTTT	CASSLGAIYINTEAFF	TRBV7-9	few	TRBJ1-1	NA
TGTGCCAGCAGTACACGAGGGCCTTGGGCACCCCTCCACTTT	CASSTRGPWAPLHF	TRBV2	many	TRBJ1-6	NA
TGTGCCAGTGGGGGACAGATGCCCGGGGCCAACGTCCTGACTTTC	CASGGQMPGANVLTF	TRBV19	NA	TRBJ2-6	TRBD1